The 31 T cell receptor beta chains reported below all come from one sample, sequenced in a study of sequential checkpoint blockade in melanoma. The method was immunoSEQ multiplex PCR; TCRdb's version includes in-frame clones alone and lacks a portion of them. Of roughly 6,900 clones listed, roughly three fifths are singletons. The sample's treatment: randomized to nivolumab then ipilimumab (arm A) or the reverse (arm B). Sequenced material: CD8+ T cells sorted from blood (inferred from file names), taken from a patient given nivolumab and ipilimumab in sequence. These receptors originate from a human donor with melanoma.

This clone was found a few times. The chain couples TRBV7-2 to TRBJ2-7, with D perhaps matching TRBD2 (6 bases). The CDR3 is made up of 14 amino acids. Germline V gene sequence: CDR1 SGHTA, CDR2 FQGNSA. Trimming pared 5 bases from V and 2 bases from J, leaving 13 bases between. CDR3 region: CASSESGGTYEQYF. The CDR3 nucleotides are TGTGCCAGCAGCGAAAGCGGAGGGACCTACGAGCAGTACTTC.

The V call is TRBV7-9, the J call TRBJ1-6; 11 bases map to TRBD1. Trimming cost V 4 bases and J 7 bases; bases outside gene matches: 9. Per the germline V gene, CDR1 is SEHNR and CDR2 is FQNEAQ (reference sequence). The length of the CDR3 is 17 residues. The CDR3 DNA reads TGTGCCAGCAGCTCCCCGGACAGGGGGCTTCGGAATTCACCCCTCCACTTT. The encoded protein is CASSSPDRGLRNSPLHF. Full variable domain (missing parts from reference TRBV7-9 and TRBJ1-6): DTGVSQNPRHKITKRGQNVTFRCDPISEHNRLYWYRQTLGQGPEFLTYFQNEAQLEKSRLLSDRFSAERPKGSFSTLEIQRTEQGDSAMYLCASSSPDRGLRNSPLHFGNGTRLTVT.

The V gene is TRBV19, the J gene TRBJ2-7; 11 nucleotides align to TRBD1. The CDR3 runs to 15 residues. Germline V gene data show CDR1 as LNHDA and CDR2 as SQIVND (reference sequence). Germline trimming cut 5 bases from V and 2 bases from J; bases unmatched to any gene: 5. The CDR3 nucleotides read TGTGCCAGTAGTCCTGGGACAGGGGGGGCCTACGAGCAGTACTTC. Protein sequence: CASSPGTGGAYEQYF.

The CDR3 loop is CASSQVYPRGQYF. The CDR3 nucleotides read TGCGCCAGCAGCCAAGTTTACCCCAGGGGGCAGTACTTC. The chain is built from TRBV4-1 and TRBJ2-7; maybe TRBD1 (6 bases). V shed 1 base and J shed 9 bases, with 13 bases lying between them. Looked up from germline, CDR1 is MGHRA and CDR2 is YSYEKL. The CDR3 is 13 residues long.

This rearrangement joins TRBV19 to TRBJ1-1; TRBD1 aligns across 7 bases. The CDR3 has 16 amino acids. The trim removed 5 bases at V and 2 bases at J, leaving 11 bases unmatched. Germline V lookup: CDR1 LNHDA, CDR2 SQIVND (reference sequence). The CDR3 reads CASSPRTGPYNTEAFF. For the CDR3, the DNA is TGTGCCAGTAGTCCCCGGACAGGACCCTATAACACTGAAGCTTTCTTT.

The CDR3: CASSQELAGTITDTQYF. CDR3 bases: TGTGCCAGCAGCCAAGAACTAGCGGGGACGATCACAGATACGCAGTATTTT. The chain employs TRBV4-2 and TRBJ2-3, with 10 positions matching TRBD2. Germline V gene lookup returns CDR1 LGHNA and CDR2 YNFKEQ. The V segment lost 0 bases and the J segment 2 bases; nucleotides outside the gene matches: 5. The CDR3 covers 17 residues.

This clone was picked up one time. The V call is TRBV10-3, the J call TRBJ2-2, with 14 bases lining up with TRBD2. The CDR3 length is 17 residues. The germline gives CDR1 ENHRY, CDR2 SYGVKD. V was clipped by 6 bases and J by 5 bases; unmatched bases: 8. CDR3 DNA: TGTGCCATCAGAGGGACTAGCGGGAGTCGGGATACCGGGGAGCTGTTTTTT. Protein: CAIRGTSGSRDTGELFF.

The chain employs TRBV27 and TRBJ1-2; possibly TRBD1 for D (5 bases). The CDR3 runs to 12 residues. Trimming left V 4 bases short and J 5 bases short, with 8 bases between. Germline CDR1 and CDR2: MNHEY and SMNVEV (reference sequence). The CDR3 reads CASSSGTYGYTF. DNA of the CDR3: TGTGCCAGCAGTTCCGGGACTTATGGCTACACCTTC.

The rearrangement links TRBV4-1 to TRBJ2-7, with a tentative D call TRBD2 (7 bases). The germline V gene has CDR1 MGHRA and CDR2 YSYEKL. The CDR3 covers 13 residues. The V end lost 4 bases, the J end lost 5 bases, and 12 bases lay between the germline ends. CDR3 DNA: TGCGCCAGCAGCCTTGGGGGGGGCGACGAGCAGTACTTC. Translation: CASSLGGGDEQYF.

CDR3 region: CASSDSETGELFF. CDR3 bases: TGTGCCAGCAGTGACAGTGAAACCGGGGAGCTGTTTTTT. The V call is TRBV6-1, the J call TRBJ2-2; D not resolved. CDR1 is MNHNS, CDR2 SASEGT, per germline. This CDR3 comprises 13 residues. Between the trimmed V and J ends, which lost 3 bases and 5 bases, there was a span of 7 bases.

The chain is built from TRBV29-1 and TRBJ2-7, with D possibly being TRBD2 (6 bases). Looked up from germline, CDR1 is SQVTM and CDR2 is ANQGSEA. CDR3 length: 13 residues. V dropped 4 bases and J dropped 3 bases, with 13 bases sitting between them. Here the CDR3 reads CSVGGGDFYEQYF. CDR3 nucleotide sequence: TGCAGCGTTGGAGGTGGGGACTTCTACGAGCAGTACTTC.

The V and J genes are TRBV7-7 and TRBJ2-7, with TRBD1 matching over 7 bases. This CDR3 contains 15 residues. J lost 2 bases, V lost 5 bases, and 9 bases had no gene match. Germline CDR1 and CDR2: SSHAT and FNYEAQ (reference sequence). CDR3: CASSASIGTAYEQYF. Here the CDR3 DNA reads TGTGCCAGCAGCGCCTCGATAGGGACAGCCTACGAGCAGTACTTC.

The genes are TRBV7-2 and TRBJ1-2; D is unresolved. V lost 1 base and J lost 8, with 14 bases in between. Germline CDR1 SGHTA, CDR2 FQGNSA. The CDR3 is 14 amino acids. CDR3 residues: CASSLDNTMTGYTF. DNA for the CDR3: TGTGCCAGCAGCTTAGACAACACGATGACAGGCTACACCTTC.

V and J are TRBV6-5 and TRBJ1-1; 7 nucleotides agree with TRBD1. CDR1 MNHEY and CDR2 SVGAGI come from the germline V gene. This CDR3 spans 15 amino acids. V lost 6 bases and J lost 4; bases outside the gene matches: 11. CDR3 amino acids: CASRETDRLGTEAFF. The DNA for the CDR3 is TGTGCCAGCAGAGAGACGGACAGGCTGGGCACTGAAGCTTTCTTT.

V gene TRBV10-3 combines with J gene TRBJ2-7, with a weak D call TRBD2 (5 bases). Germline CDR1 reads ENHRY; CDR2 reads SYGVKD. The CDR3 is 13 residues long. V was trimmed by 6 bases and J by 3 bases, leaving 12 bases between them. CDR3 region: CAIRPGLGYEQYF. The CDR3, as DNA: TGTGCCATCAGACCCGGACTGGGCTACGAGCAGTACTTC.

The chain has TRBV21-1 and TRBJ2-7; TRBD1, the table's D call, lacks a check against the DNA. TRBV21-1 is a known pseudogene. The CDR3 has 16 residues. Here the CDR3 DNA reads TGTGCCAGCAGCAAAGGTGGACAGGAGTACTCCTACGAGCAGTACTTC. It encodes CASSKGGQEYSYEQYF.

The chain links TRBV7-2 to TRBJ1-1; D possibly corresponds to TRBD1 (5 bases). The V gene lost 4 bases and the J gene lost 4 bases, with 13 bases spanning the gap. The CDR3 extends over 14 amino acids. Germline V lookup: CDR1 SGHTA, CDR2 FQGNSA. The CDR3 spells CASSSRGGSTEAFF. The CDR3 region has the DNA TGTGCCAGCAGCTCCCGCGGGGGGAGCACTGAAGCTTTCTTT.

V is TRBV4-3 and J is TRBJ2-7; 11 bases are shared with TRBD1. This CDR3 is built from 16 residues. J lost 3 bases, V lost 0 bases, and 4 bases had no gene match. Looked up from germline, CDR1 is LGHNA and CDR2 is YSLEER. In DNA, the CDR3 is TGCGCCAGCAGCCAAGATCGGGGACAGGGGGGCTACGAGCAGTACTTC. This sequence encodes CASSQDRGQGGYEQYF.

This chain links TRBV15 with TRBJ1-2; D unresolved. This CDR3 spans 13 amino acids. Trimming took off 5 bases at V and 0 bases at J, with 7 bases between the two ends. The germline V gene encodes CDR1 LNHNV and CDR2 YYDKDF (reference sequence). The CDR3 coding sequence is TGTGCCACCAGCTCACAGACTAACTATGGCTACACCTTC. It codes for CATSSQTNYGYTF.

This clone has a handful of counts. The V call is TRBV18, the J call TRBJ2-7; 9 bases fit TRBD2. V lost 2 bases and J lost 3; bases outside the gene matches: 5. CDR1 is KGHSH, CDR2 LQKENI, per germline. The CDR3 loop spans 15 amino acids. The CDR3 DNA is TGTGCCAGCTCACCAGCAAGCGGGAGGCACTACGAGCAGTACTTC. Encoded protein: CASSPASGRHYEQYF.

The chain employs TRBV5-4 and TRBJ2-6; the match to TRBD1 covers 11 bases. This CDR3 region has 18 residues. The V gene end was trimmed by 0 bases and the J gene end by 1 base; junction bases not matched to a gene: 3. Germline-derived CDR1 and CDR2 are SGHNT and YYREEE (reference sequence). The CDR3 protein is CASSLDGQGASGANVLTF. CDR3 nucleotide sequence: TGTGCCAGCAGCTTGGACGGACAGGGGGCGTCTGGGGCCAACGTCCTGACTTTC.

Comments on this clone: Sequence at one end of the junction differs from germline and may be a read error. The chain is built from TRBV19 and TRBJ1-5; D unresolved. Germline V lookup: CDR1 LNHDA, CDR2 SQIVND (reference sequence). The length of the CDR3 is 13 residues. The CDR3 DNA is TGTGCCAGTAGTATGGGTAGCAGTCAGCCCCAGCATTTT. It yields the protein CASSMGSSQPQHF. Variable domain in full (rest from reference TRBV19 and TRBJ1-5): DGGITQSPKYLFRKEGQNVTLSCEQNLNHDAMYWYRQDPGQGLRLIYYSQIVNDFQKGDIAEGYSVSREKKESFPLTVTSAQKNPTAFYLCASSMGSSQPQHFGDGTRLSIL.

V is TRBV4-1 and J is TRBJ1-2; D is ambiguous. Germline V gives CDR1 MGHRA, CDR2 YSYEKL. Trimming took off 0 bases at V and 1 base at J, with 12 bases between the two ends. The CDR3 runs 16 residues. The CDR3 region has the DNA TGCGCCAGCAGCCAAGATTTCCAGAAATTTAACTATGGCTACACCTTC. It encodes CASSQDFQKFNYGYTF.

CDR3 in amino acids: CASSVRSATTNEKLFF. CDR3 bases: TGCGCCAGCAGCGTACGGAGCGCTACAACTAATGAAAAACTGTTTTTT. This rearrangement joins TRBV4-1 to TRBJ1-4; D is uncertain. The length of the CDR3 is 16 residues. The germline CDR1 and CDR2 sequences are MGHRA and YSYEKL. The V gene lost 5 bases and the J gene lost 0 bases, with 13 bases spanning the gap.

This clone was detected once. The chain combines TRBV7-9 with TRBJ1-1; D unresolved. V was cut by 1 base and J by 0 bases, with 6 bases left in between. The CDR3 spans 14 residues. From germline, CDR1 is SEHNR and CDR2 FQNEAQ (reference sequence). The CDR3: CASSLGQLNTEAFF. Here the CDR3 DNA reads TGTGCCAGCAGCTTAGGGCAGTTGAACACTGAAGCTTTCTTT.

The DNA of the CDR3 is TGTGCCAGCAGCTCCAATGAAATCCGGGTTGAAGCTTTCTTT. Translating it yields CASSSNEIRVEAFF. The chain has TRBV11-2 and TRBJ1-1; D is uncertain. This CDR3 has 14 residues. Germline V CDR1 and CDR2: SGHAT, FQNNGV. V shed 4 bases and J shed 7 bases, with 16 bases lying between them.

V is TRBV4-1 and J is TRBJ2-7; 7 bases are a match to TRBD1. V shed 4 bases and J 5 bases; nucleotides not matched to a gene: 8. CDR1 and CDR2 from the germline V gene are MGHRA and YSYEKL. This CDR3 is 14 amino acids long. The DNA of the CDR3 is TGCGCCAGCAGCCGAGCGACAGGGACCCACGAGCAGTACTTC. As protein: CASSRATGTHEQYF.

The rearrangement links TRBV7-9 to TRBJ2-7, with 8 bases identical to TRBD1. CDR3 length equals 16 residues. Germline CDR1 and CDR2: SEHNR and FQNEAQ (reference sequence). The V gene end was trimmed by 5 bases and the J gene end by 1 base; junction bases not matched to a gene: 10. The CDR3: CASSHPRQGLSYEQYF. The CDR3 nucleotides are TGTGCCAGCAGCCACCCCCGACAGGGGCTTTCCTACGAGCAGTACTTC.

This clone was counted only a few times. The chain couples TRBV7-3 to TRBJ2-7, with 7 positions matching TRBD2. The V segment lost 0 bases and the J segment 5 bases; nucleotides outside the gene matches: 7. The CDR3 is 15 residues long. Germline lookup yields CDR1 SGHTA and CDR2 FQGTGA. CDR3 bases: TGTGCCAGCAGCTTAACGGCGGGAGCTCGGGACGAGCAGTACTTC. As protein: CASSLTAGARDEQYF.

The chain carries TRBV27 and TRBJ1-1, with TRBD1 identical over 9 bases. This CDR3 region has 15 residues. Trimming removed 7 bases from V and 5 bases from J; junction bases left unmatched: 11. CDR1 is MNHEY and CDR2 is SMNVEV in the germline V gene (reference sequence). CDR3 sequence reads: CASNEGQGGMTEAFF. The CDR3 DNA reads TGTGCCAGCAACGAGGGACAGGGAGGGATGACTGAAGCTTTCTTT.

There are a few counts of this clone. The rearrangement uses TRBV7-9 and TRBJ2-7; possibly TRBD1 for D (5 bases). The V end was cut by 6 bases, the J end by 0 bases, with 12 bases between. The V gene's germline CDR1 is SEHNR and CDR2 FQNEAQ (reference sequence). The CDR3 runs to 14 residues. CDR3 region: CASRSKTDSYEQYF. Written as DNA, the CDR3 is TGTGCCAGCAGATCCAAGACAGACTCCTACGAGCAGTACTTC. The full variable domain, rest sourced from reference TRBV7-9 and TRBJ2-7, is DTGVSQNPRHKITKRGQNVTFRCDPISEHNRLYWYRQTLGQGPEFLTYFQNEAQLEKSRLLSDRFSAERPKGSFSTLEIQRTEQGDSAMYLCASRSKTDSYEQYFGPGTRLTVT.